This note documents a single T cell receptor beta chain sequence. Its antigen remains unidentified. Qualities for individual bases were not recorded, and no much larger clone is one base off. The trim is 6 bases for V and 7 bases for J, with a gap of 16 bases between the germline ends. Its CDR3 holds 14 amino acids, cysteine through phenylalanine. Only the CDR3 DNA is retained, 42 bases long and in frame from the first base. The germline V gene gives CDR1 as KGHSH and CDR2 as LQKENI. The sequencer listed for this sample is Illumina HiSeq 1500. TCRdb took the public reads, trimmed them with fastp at Q25, ran MiXCR for clone calling and kept in-frame beta chains. Duplicate CDR3 protein sequences are folded into a single record with the most common DNA and genes. This sample has around 550,000 distinct CDR3 sequences in its table, and 26% of those were observed once. The ten most abundant clones make up about 13% of the sample.

This sample was included in a study of T cell repertoires in cytomegalovirus infection (dated by TCRdb to between 2018 and 2020). Regarding the research as a whole: Donor HLA type was relevant to the analysis, because carriage of CMV infection together with the matching HLA type was indicated by public TCR beta signatures.

What the research found in general, with its limitations: Cumulative frequency of public TCR beta family members discriminated carriers of CMV infection plus the relevant HLA type in this cohort and an independent approximately 350-donor cohort. The ex vivo response was dominated by HLA-C-restricted CMV-specific TCR beta clonotypes, which also provided the single most frequent clonotype in two of eight donors.

This TCR was recovered from a human donor in good health (CMV status not recorded). Some clones in this sample may be carry-over from other donors' samples. This sequence uses TRBV18 and TRBJ2-1; TRBD2 is possibly the D segment (6 matching bases). Sequencing was performed on PBMCs. The CDR3 in this case is CASSVKGGENEQFF. The bases are TGTGCCAGCTCCGTCAAGGGAGGTGAAAATGAGCAGTTCTTC.